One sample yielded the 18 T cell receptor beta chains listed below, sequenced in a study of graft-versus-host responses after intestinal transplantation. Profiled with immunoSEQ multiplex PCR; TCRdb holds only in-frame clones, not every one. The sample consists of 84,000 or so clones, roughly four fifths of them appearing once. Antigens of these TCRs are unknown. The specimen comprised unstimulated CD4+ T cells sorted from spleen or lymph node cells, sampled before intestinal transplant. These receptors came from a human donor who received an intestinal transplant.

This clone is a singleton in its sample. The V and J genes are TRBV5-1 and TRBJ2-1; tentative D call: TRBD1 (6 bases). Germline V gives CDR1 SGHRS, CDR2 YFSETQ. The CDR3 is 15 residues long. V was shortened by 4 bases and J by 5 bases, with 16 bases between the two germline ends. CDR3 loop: CASSPGHQGNNEQFF. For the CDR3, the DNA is TGCGCCAGCAGCCCCGGCCATCAGGGGAACAATGAGCAGTTCTTC.

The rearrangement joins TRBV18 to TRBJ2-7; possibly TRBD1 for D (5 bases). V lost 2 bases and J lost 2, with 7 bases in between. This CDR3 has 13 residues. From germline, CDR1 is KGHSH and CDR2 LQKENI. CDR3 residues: CASSPTGPYEQYF. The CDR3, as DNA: TGTGCCAGCTCACCAACAGGCCCCTACGAGCAGTACTTC.

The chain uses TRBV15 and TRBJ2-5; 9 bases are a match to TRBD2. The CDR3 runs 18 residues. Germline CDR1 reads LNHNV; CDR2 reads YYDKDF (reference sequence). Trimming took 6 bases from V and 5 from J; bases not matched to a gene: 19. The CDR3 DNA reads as TGTGCCACCAGAAGAACCTCACCGAGACTAGCGGCTCGGGAGACCCAGTACTTC. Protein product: CATRRTSPRLAARETQYF.

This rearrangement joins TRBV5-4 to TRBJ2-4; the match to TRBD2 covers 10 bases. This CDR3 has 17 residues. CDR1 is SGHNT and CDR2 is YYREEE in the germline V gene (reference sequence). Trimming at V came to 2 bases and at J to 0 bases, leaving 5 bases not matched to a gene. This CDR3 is CASSFLAGGIAKNIQYF. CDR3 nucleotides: TGTGCCAGCAGCTTCTTAGCGGGGGGCATAGCCAAAAACATTCAGTACTTC. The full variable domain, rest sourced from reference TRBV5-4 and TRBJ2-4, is ETGVTQSPTHLIKTRGQQVTLRCSSQSGHNTVSWYQQALGQGPQFIFQYYREEENGRGNFPPRFSGLQFPNYSSELNVNALELDDSALYLCASSFLAGGIAKNIQYFGAGTRLSVL.

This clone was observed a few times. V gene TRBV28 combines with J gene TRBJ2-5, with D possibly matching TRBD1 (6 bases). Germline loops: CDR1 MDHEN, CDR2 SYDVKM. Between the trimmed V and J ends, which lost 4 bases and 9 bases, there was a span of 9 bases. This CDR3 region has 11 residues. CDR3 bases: TGTGCCAGCAGTTCCAACAGGGCCCAGTACTTC. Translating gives CASSSNRAQYF.

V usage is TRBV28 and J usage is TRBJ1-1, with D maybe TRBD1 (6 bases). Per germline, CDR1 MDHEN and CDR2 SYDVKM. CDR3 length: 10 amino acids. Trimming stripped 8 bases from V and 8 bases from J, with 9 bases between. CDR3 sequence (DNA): TGTGCCAGCGCCGGGACAGAAGCTTTCTTT. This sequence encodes CASAGTEAFF.

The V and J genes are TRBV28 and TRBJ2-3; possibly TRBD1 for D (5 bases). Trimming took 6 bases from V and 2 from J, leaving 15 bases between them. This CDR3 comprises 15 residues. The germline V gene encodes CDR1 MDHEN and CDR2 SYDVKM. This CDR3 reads CASRFVDRPTDTQYF. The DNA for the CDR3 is TGTGCCAGCAGATTCGTAGACAGACCCACAGATACGCAGTATTTT.

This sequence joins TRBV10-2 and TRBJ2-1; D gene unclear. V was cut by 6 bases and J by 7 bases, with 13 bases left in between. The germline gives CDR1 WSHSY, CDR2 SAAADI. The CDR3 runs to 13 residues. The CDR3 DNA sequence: TGCGCCAGCAGCGAGCCGAACTCAAATGAGCAGTTCTTC. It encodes CASSEPNSNEQFF.

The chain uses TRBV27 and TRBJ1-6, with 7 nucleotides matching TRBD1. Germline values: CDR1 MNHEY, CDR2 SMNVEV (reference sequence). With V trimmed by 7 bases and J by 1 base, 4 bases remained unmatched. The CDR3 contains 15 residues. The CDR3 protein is CASTYRGSYNSPLHF. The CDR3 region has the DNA TGTGCCAGCACCTACAGGGGATCCTATAATTCACCCCTCCACTTT.

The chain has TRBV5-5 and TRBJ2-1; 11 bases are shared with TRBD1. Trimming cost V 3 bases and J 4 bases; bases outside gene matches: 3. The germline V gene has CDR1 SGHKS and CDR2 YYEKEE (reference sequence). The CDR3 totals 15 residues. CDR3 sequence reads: CASSSGQGAYNEQFF. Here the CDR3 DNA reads TGTGCCAGCAGCTCAGGACAGGGGGCTTACAATGAGCAGTTCTTC.

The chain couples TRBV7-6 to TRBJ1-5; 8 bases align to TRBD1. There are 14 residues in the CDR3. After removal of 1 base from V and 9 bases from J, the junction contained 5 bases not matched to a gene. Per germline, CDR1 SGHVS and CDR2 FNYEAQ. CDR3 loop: CASSLEDRAWPQHF. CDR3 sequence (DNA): TGTGCCAGCAGCTTAGAGGACAGGGCTTGGCCCCAGCATTTT.

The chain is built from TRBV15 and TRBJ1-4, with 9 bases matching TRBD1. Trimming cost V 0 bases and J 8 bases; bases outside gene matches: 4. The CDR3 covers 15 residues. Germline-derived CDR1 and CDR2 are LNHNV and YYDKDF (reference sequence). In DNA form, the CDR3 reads TGTGCCACCAGCAGAGAGACAGGGGGGCAAGAAAAACTGTTTTTT. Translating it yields CATSRETGGQEKLFF.

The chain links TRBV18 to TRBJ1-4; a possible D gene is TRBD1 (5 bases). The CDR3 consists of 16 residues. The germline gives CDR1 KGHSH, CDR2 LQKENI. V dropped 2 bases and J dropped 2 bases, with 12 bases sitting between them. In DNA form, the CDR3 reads TGTGCCAGCTCACCATCCACCGGGGGGACTAATGAAAAACTGTTTTTT. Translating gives CASSPSTGGTNEKLFF. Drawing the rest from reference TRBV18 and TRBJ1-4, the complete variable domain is NAGVMQNPRHLVRRRGQEARLRCSPMKGHSHVYWYRQLPEEGLKFMVYLQKENIIDESGMPKERFSAEFPKEGPSILRIQQVVRGDSAAYFCASSPSTGGTNEKLFFGSGTQLSVL.

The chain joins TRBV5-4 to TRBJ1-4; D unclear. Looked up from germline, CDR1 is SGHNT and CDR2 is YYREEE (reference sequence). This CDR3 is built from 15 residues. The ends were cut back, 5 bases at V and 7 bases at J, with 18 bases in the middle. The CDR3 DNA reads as TGTGCCAGCAGTCAGACTGGAGCCCTAGGTGAAAAACTGTTTTTT. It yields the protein CASSQTGALGEKLFF.

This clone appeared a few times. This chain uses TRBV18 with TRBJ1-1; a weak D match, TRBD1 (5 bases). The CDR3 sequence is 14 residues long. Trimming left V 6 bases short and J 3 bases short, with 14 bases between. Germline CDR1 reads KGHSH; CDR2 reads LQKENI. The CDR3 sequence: CASSPMGGDTEAFF. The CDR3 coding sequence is TGTGCCAGCTCTCCGATGGGGGGGGACACTGAAGCTTTCTTT.

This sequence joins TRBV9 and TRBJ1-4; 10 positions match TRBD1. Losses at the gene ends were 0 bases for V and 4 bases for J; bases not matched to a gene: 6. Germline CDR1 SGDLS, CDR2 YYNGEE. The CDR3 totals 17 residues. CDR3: CASSVGTGGYRNEKLFF. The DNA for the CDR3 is TGTGCCAGCAGCGTAGGGACAGGGGGTTATCGTAATGAAAAACTGTTTTTT.

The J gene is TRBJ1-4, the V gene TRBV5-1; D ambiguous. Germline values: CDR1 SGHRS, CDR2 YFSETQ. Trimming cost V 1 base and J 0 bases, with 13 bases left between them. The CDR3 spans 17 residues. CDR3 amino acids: CASSLNGVRATNEKLFF. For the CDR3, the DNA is TGCGCCAGCAGCTTGAACGGCGTTCGGGCAACTAATGAAAAACTGTTTTTT.

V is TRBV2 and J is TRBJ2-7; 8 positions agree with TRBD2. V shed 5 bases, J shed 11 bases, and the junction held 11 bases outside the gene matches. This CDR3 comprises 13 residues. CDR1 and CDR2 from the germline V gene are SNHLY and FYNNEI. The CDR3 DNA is TGTGCCAGCAGTCGGACTAGCCCCCTACGGGAGTACTTC. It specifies CASSRTSPLREYF.